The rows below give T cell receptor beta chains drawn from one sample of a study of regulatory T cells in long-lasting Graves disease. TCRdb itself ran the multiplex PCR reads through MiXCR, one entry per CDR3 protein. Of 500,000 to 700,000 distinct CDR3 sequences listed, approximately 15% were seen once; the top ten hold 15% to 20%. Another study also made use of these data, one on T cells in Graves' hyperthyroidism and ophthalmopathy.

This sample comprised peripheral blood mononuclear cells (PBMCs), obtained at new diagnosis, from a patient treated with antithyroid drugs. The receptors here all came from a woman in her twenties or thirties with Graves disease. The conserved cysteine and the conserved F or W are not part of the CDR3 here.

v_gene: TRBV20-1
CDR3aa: SARKSDGGSYNEQF

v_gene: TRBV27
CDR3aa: ASSQSGDTQY

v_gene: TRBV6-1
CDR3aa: AARLTGAQTQY

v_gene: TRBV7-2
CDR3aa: ASSYGRSTDTQY

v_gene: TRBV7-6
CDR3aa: ASSHLGVNQPQH

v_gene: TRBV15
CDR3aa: ATSRDFPGRVNTEAF

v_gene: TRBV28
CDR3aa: ASSLAGFGELF

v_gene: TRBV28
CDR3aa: ASSARDRAAKNIQY

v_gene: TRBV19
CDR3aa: ASSIDRWTGKPQH

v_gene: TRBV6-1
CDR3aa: AAGQNYGYT

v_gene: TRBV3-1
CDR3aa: ASSHPWAEQY

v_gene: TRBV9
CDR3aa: ASSGYGAGTYEQY

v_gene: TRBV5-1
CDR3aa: ASSLGAGQAYEQY

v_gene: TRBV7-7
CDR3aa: ASSPQQRSEQF

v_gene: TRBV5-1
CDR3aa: ASSLASSGQGASQPQH

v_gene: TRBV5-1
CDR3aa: ASSLEGGRVGDTQY

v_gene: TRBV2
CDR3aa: ASSERGSDEKLF

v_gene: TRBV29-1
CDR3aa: SGVLPNTYNEQF

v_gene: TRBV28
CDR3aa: ASSFPQSNSPLH

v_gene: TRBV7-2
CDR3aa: AGSLGAHWVGRPNEQF

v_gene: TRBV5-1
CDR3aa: ASGEDSVSDTQY

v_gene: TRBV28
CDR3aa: ASRHGDGPVNTEAF

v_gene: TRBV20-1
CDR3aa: SAGGGELF